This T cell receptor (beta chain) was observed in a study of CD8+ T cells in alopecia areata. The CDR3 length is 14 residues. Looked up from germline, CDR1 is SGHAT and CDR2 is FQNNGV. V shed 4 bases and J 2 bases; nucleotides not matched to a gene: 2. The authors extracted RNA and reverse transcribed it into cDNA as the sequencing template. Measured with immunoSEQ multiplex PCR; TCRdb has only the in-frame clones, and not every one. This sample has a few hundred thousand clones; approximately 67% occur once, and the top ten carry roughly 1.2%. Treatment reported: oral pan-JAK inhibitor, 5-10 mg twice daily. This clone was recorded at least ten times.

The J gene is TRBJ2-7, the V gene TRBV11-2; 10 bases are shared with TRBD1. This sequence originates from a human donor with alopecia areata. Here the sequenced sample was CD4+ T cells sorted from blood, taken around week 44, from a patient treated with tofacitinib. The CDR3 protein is CASSSTGGPYEQYF. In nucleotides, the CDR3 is TGTGCCAGCAGCTCGACAGGGGGCCCCTACGAGCAGTACTTC.